The rows below give T cell receptor beta chains drawn from one sample of a study of cytomegalovirus exposure and HLA in healthy donors. Some clones are missing from TCRdb's copy, which holds only in-frame ones; the method was immunoSEQ multiplex PCR. The sample has about 70,000 clones. Sequencing used PBMCs. The source of these receptors is a female donor in good health and CMV-seropositive. Each CDR3 is given with its conserved first and last residue. D genes are given only for firm matches.

cdr3_length j_call d_call v_call cdr3_nt cdr3_aa
14 TRBJ1-2 TRBD1 TRBV5-1 TGCGCCAGCAGCTCCGGGGACAGGAGGGATGGCTACACCTTC CASSSGDRRDGYTF
14 TRBJ2-7 TRBD1 TRBV6-5 TGTGCCAGCAGTTACGGGGACAGGGCCTACGAGCAGTACTTC CASSYGDRAYEQYF
17 TRBJ1-2 . TRBV7-9 TGTGCCAGCAGCTTAGCGTCGGGCACCTCGGGGGGCTATGGCTACACCTTC CASSLASGTSGGYGYTF
15 TRBJ2-5 TRBD2 TRBV6-4 TGTGCCAGCAGTGAAACTAGCGGTCCTCAAGAGACCCAGTACTTC CASSETSGPQETQYF
14 TRBJ1-1 . TRBV18 TGTGCCAGCTCACCGGGTACGGGAAGGGCTGAAGCTTTCTTT CASSPGTGRAEAFF
13 TRBJ1-1 . TRBV7-3 TGTGCCAGCAGCCCCTATTTGAACACTGAAGCTTTCTTT CASSPYLNTEAFF
11 TRBJ1-2 . TRBV29-1 TGCAGCGTTGAAGATCCGGGGGTCGACACCTTC CSVEDPGVDTF
13 TRBJ2-5 TRBD1 TRBV10-3 TGTGCCACCGGACAGGGCCCTCAAGAGACCCAGTACTTC CATGQGPQETQYF
14 TRBJ2-5 . TRBV7-2 TGTGCCAGCAGCCGAAGGGGGGGCCTTGGGACCCAGTACTTC CASSRRGGLGTQYF
13 TRBJ2-1 . TRBV19 TGTGCCAGTAGGAGGGGGGGGAGGAATGAGCAGTTCTTC CASRRGGRNEQFF
18 TRBJ2-3 TRBD2 TRBV11-2 TGTGCCAGCAGCTTACGGTTAGCGGGAGACCTAAGCACAGATACGCAGTATTTT CASSLRLAGDLSTDTQYF
16 TRBJ2-7 . TRBV5-1 TGCGCCAGCAGCTTGTTCGGCCAACTAAGCGCCTACGAGCAGTACTTC CASSLFGQLSAYEQYF
16 TRBJ1-6 TRBD1 TRBV6-1 TGTGCCAGCAGTGAAACCCTGGGACAGGGCGGTTCACCCCTCCACTTT CASSETLGQGGSPLHF
17 TRBJ1-2 TRBD1 TRBV18 TGTGCCAGCTCACCTCCCGGGACAGGGATCTATGACTATGGCTACACCTTC CASSPPGTGIYDYGYTF
15 TRBJ2-7 TRBD2 TRBV6-5 TGTGCCAGCAGACGCCGGGAGGAGAGCGCCTACGAGCAGTACTTC CASRRREESAYEQYF
15 TRBJ2-7 . TRBV7-2 TGTGCCAGCAGCTTCGATCCGGGACAAGCCTACGAGCAGTACTTC CASSFDPGQAYEQYF
15 TRBJ2-7 TRBD1 TRBV9 TGTGCCAGCAGCGTAGGGGGGACAGGGGACTACGAGCAGTACTTC CASSVGGTGDYEQYF
11 TRBJ2-7 . TRBV5-6 TGTGCCAGCAGCGCGGCGGGGGAGCAGTACTTC CASSAAGEQYF
16 TRBJ1-3 . TRBV11-2 TGTGCCAGCAGCTTGGGGTGGGGAGCAATGGGAAACACCATATATTTT CASSLGWGAMGNTIYF
17 TRBJ1-3 . TRBV4-3 TGCGCCAGCAGCCAAGATCTGGAGGGACCCTCTGGAAACACCATATATTTT CASSQDLEGPSGNTIYF
16 TRBJ2-3 TRBD2 TRBV6-4 TGTGCCAGCAGTGTCGGGACTAGCTTTAGCACAGATACGCAGTATTTT CASSVGTSFSTDTQYF
16 TRBJ1-5 . TRBV4-1 TGCGCCAGCAGCCAACGGGACAAGCTGAGCAATCAGCCCCAGCATTTT CASSQRDKLSNQPQHF
14 TRBJ1-1 . TRBV5-1 TGCGCCAGCAGCTTTGGGCAGGAGAACACTGAAGCTTTCTTT CASSFGQENTEAFF
16 TRBJ2-7 TRBD1 TRBV6-1 TGTGCCAGCAGTGAATGGGGGACAGGGGAGTTGTACGAGCAGTACTTC CASSEWGTGELYEQYF
15 TRBJ1-2 . TRBV6-1 TGTGCCAGCAGTGAAGCGGGGCAGGGATTCTATGGCTACACCTTC CASSEAGQGFYGYTF
12 TRBJ1-2 . TRBV5-1 TGCGCCAGCAGCTTGGAGGACAGAGGCTACACCTTC CASSLEDRGYTF
13 TRBJ2-1 TRBD1 TRBV5-1 TGCGCCAGCAGCGAGGGACAGTACCATGAGCAGTTCTTC CASSEGQYHEQFF
12 TRBJ1-4 . TRBV29-1 TGCAGCGTTGATACGGTCGGTGAAAAACTGTTTTTT CSVDTVGEKLFF
14 TRBJ2-7 . TRBV15 TGTGCCACCAGCAGAGACGCCGGAGCCTACGAGCAGTACTTC CATSRDAGAYEQYF
16 TRBJ2-1 TRBD2 TRBV9 TGTGCCAGCAGCGGACCAACTAGCGGGGGGGCCGGTGAGCAGTTCTTC CASSGPTSGGAGEQFF
15 TRBJ2-1 TRBD1 TRBV6-5 TGTGCCAGCAGGTTCGGACAGGGTCTCTACAATGAGCAGTTCTTC CASRFGQGLYNEQFF
18 TRBJ2-5 TRBD2 TRBV5-6 TGTGCCAGCTTTAACGGGGTGATAGCGGGTAAAGCCAAAGAGACCCAGTACTTC CASFNGVIAGKAKETQYF
14 TRBJ1-2 . TRBV10-3 TGTGCCATCGGGGATCCTGCTTTTGGCGGGGGCTACACCTTC CAIGDPAFGGGYTF
17 TRBJ2-1 . TRBV4-3 TGCGCCAGCAGCCAGCCAAAGGACGGGAGCTCCGACAATGAGCAGTTCTTC CASSQPKDGSSDNEQFF
15 TRBJ1-4 TRBD1 TRBV27 TGTGCCAGCAGTAATCGACAGGGATTAGGGGAAAAACTGTTTTTT CASSNRQGLGEKLFF
15 TRBJ1-2 TRBD1 TRBV6-5 TGTGCCAGCACCGATAGCACAGGGGGCAACTATGGCTACACCTTC CASTDSTGGNYGYTF
14 TRBJ1-5 TRBD1 TRBV18 TGTGCCAGCTCATTAGGACAGGGTGAGCAGCCCCAGCATTTT CASSLGQGEQPQHF
14 TRBJ1-2 . TRBV14 TGTGCCAGCAGCCCCTTGGACAGCCTCTATGGCTACACCTTC CASSPLDSLYGYTF
16 TRBJ1-5 . TRBV7-2 TGTGCCAGCAGCCCTAGCTGGGGAGGTAGCAATCAGCCCCAGCATTTT CASSPSWGGSNQPQHF
14 TRBJ2-7 TRBD1 TRBV30 TGTGCCTGGAGTGCCGGGACAGGGGGCTACGAGCAGTACTTC CAWSAGTGGYEQYF
13 TRBJ1-1 . TRBV7-2 TGTGCCAGCAGCTGGGGCGGGAACACTGAAGCTTTCTTT CASSWGGNTEAFF
15 TRBJ1-2 . TRBV6-1 TGTGCCAGCAGTGAAGAACGACAGCGAACCTATGGCTACACCTTC CASSEERQRTYGYTF
14 TRBJ2-7 . TRBV11-2 TGTGCCAGCAGCTTAGATTTGGGTCCCCGGGGGCAGTACTTC CASSLDLGPRGQYF
15 TRBJ2-2 . TRBV5-1 TGCGCCAGCAGCTTGGCCGGGGAAGGCACCGGGGAGCTGTTTTTT CASSLAGEGTGELFF
15 TRBJ1-5 TRBD1 TRBV30 TGTGCCGGGACCCCAGGGGGACAGCTAATTCAGCCCCAGCATTTT CAGTPGGQLIQPQHF
16 TRBJ1-2 TRBD1 TRBV2 TGTGCCAGCAGTGAACCCCTAAGACAGGGGGACTATGGCTACACCTTC CASSEPLRQGDYGYTF
14 TRBJ2-3 . TRBV5-1 TGCGCCAGCAGCAGGACTGGGAGCACAGATACGCAGTATTTT CASSRTGSTDTQYF
17 TRBJ2-2 . TRBV2 TGTGCCAGCAGTGACTCCTCTCTAGGTTTGGGAGCCGGGGAGCTGTTTTTT CASSDSSLGLGAGELFF
13 TRBJ2-3 . TRBV5-3 TGTGCCAGAACTCATGGGGGCCCAGATACGCAGTATTTT CARTHGGPDTQYF